The count of the clone carrying this T cell receptor beta chain is one. The CDR3 contains 18 residues. Germline lookup yields CDR1 KGHSH and CDR2 LQKENI. The J segment lost 6 bases and the V segment lost 0 bases, leaving 7 bases of the junction unmatched. The data were taken from a study of blood T cell repertoires in COVID-19. Method: immunoSEQ multiplex PCR; TCRdb's copy keeps in-frame clones and lacks some. The sample has around 150,000 clones, roughly 88% seen once; the top ten hold roughly 4.9%. V usage is TRBV18 and J usage is TRBJ2-1; 14 positions match TRBD2. The receptor's source is a man in his 70s who had been exposed to COVID-19. The source material was PBMCs or T cells enriched from blood (not recorded which). CDR3 amino acids: CASSPPGLAGGPTNEQFF. The CDR3 DNA reads TGTGCCAGCTCACCACCTGGACTAGCGGGGGGCCCTACCAATGAGCAGTTCTTC.